This passage covers 21 T cell receptor beta chains from one sample sequenced in a study of early T cells in non-severe SARS-CoV-2 infection. TCRdb reanalysed the 5' RACE reads using MiXCR and keeps one entry per CDR3 protein. The repertoire holds about 64,000 distinct CDR3 sequences, with around 20% as singletons. This specimen consisted of whole blood, obtained at baseline. The origin of the receptors is an adult who was a healthcare worker with PCR-confirmed SARS-CoV-2 infection or an uninfected control (not recorded which).

Only a few counts were recorded for this clonotype. The chain combines TRBV27 with TRBJ2-7; no reliable D call. Germline CDR1 is MNHEY and CDR2 is SMNVEV (reference sequence). CDR3 length: 13 residues. V dropped 3 bases and J dropped 2 bases, with 8 bases sitting between them. CDR3 in DNA: TGTGCCAGCAGTTTGAAGGGTCCCTACGAGCAGTACTTC. Residues: CASSLKGPYEQYF.

The gene calls are TRBV2 and TRBJ1-3; a weak D match, TRBD1 (6 bases). V dropped 6 bases and J dropped 0 bases, with 9 bases sitting between them. CDR1 and CDR2 (germline): SNHLY, FYNNEI. This CDR3 is 14 amino acids long. The CDR3 loop is CASRGTISGNTIYF. Written as DNA, the CDR3 is TGTGCCAGCAGGGGGACAATCTCTGGAAACACCATATATTTT.

The chain uses TRBV24-1 and TRBJ2-2; D uncertain. The CDR3 sequence is 12 residues long. The germline V and J ends were trimmed by 10 bases and 0 bases, with 5 bases remaining between them. Germline-derived CDR1 and CDR2 are KGHDR and SFDVKD. CDR3 nucleotide sequence: TGTGCCACTGACCCGAACACCGGGGAGCTGTTTTTT. It encodes CATDPNTGELFF.

This sequence joins TRBV7-6 and TRBJ2-1; D may be TRBD2 (6 bases). Germline CDR1 and CDR2: SGHVS and FNYEAQ. This CDR3 has 20 amino acids. V was trimmed by 1 base and J by 0 bases, leaving 22 bases between them. CDR3 DNA sequence: TGTGCCAGCAGCTTAGATGTCGGGTCCACTAGCCTGAGCTCCTACAATGAGCAGTTCTTC. This translates into CASSLDVGSTSLSSYNEQFF.

In DNA form, the CDR3 reads TGTGCCAGCAGCTTAACACCCGGGACAGGGGGCGGTGAAGCTTTCTTT. Residues: CASSLTPGTGGGEAFF. The V gene is TRBV7-2, the J gene TRBJ1-1, with TRBD1 matching over 12 bases. The CDR3 extends over 16 amino acids. Germline CDR1 is SGHTA and CDR2 is FQGNSA. Trimming took 2 bases from V and 7 from J; bases not matched to a gene: 8.

This clonotype was seen more than once but under ten times. The chain employs TRBV12-3 or TRBV12-4 and TRBJ1-5; D is ambiguous. This CDR3 comprises 12 residues. V lost 7 bases and J 5 bases, leaving 9 bases between the germline ends. CDR3 DNA: TGTGCCAGCACCCAACGGGATCAGCCCCAGCATTTT. Its protein product is CASTQRDQPQHF.

The chain recombines TRBV29-1 with TRBJ1-2; D uncertain. With 5 bases removed from V and 2 bases from J, the gap between germline ends came to 18 bases. Per the germline V gene, CDR1 is SQVTM and CDR2 is ANQGSEA. CDR3 length: 15 residues. CDR3 residues: CSVRPDQFENYGYTF. The CDR3 bases are TGCAGCGTTCGCCCGGACCAATTCGAAAACTATGGCTACACCTTC.

This clonotype was detected a few times. The chain employs TRBV2 and TRBJ2-3; TRBD2 matches at 13 bases. In germline, CDR1 is SNHLY, CDR2 FYNNEI. Trimming cost V 7 bases and J 4 bases; bases outside gene matches: 5. This CDR3 comprises 15 residues. The CDR3 sequence is CASTTGLAGSDTQYF. The CDR3 DNA reads TGTGCCAGCACTACGGGACTAGCGGGATCAGATACGCAGTATTTT. Using reference TRBV2 and TRBJ2-3 for the parts outside the CDR3, the full variable domain is EPEVTQTPSHQVTQMGQEVILRCVPISNHLYFYWYRQILGQKVEFLVSFYNNEISEKSEIFDDQFSVERPDGSNFTLKIRSTKLEDSAMYFCASTTGLAGSDTQYFGPGTRLTVL.

J is TRBJ2-1 and V is TRBV20-1; no clear D. V dropped 5 bases and J dropped 2 bases, with 13 bases sitting between them. The germline V gene encodes CDR1 DFQATT and CDR2 SNEGSKA (reference sequence). The CDR3 extends over 14 amino acids. For the CDR3, the DNA is TGCAGTGCTGGATCCCCTCTGGCCTACAATGAGCAGTTCTTC. The encoded protein is CSAGSPLAYNEQFF.

This clonotype was seen a handful of times. This chain connects TRBV27 to TRBJ1-1; perhaps TRBD1 as D (5 bases). The CDR3 sequence is 13 residues long. The germline V and J ends were trimmed by 8 bases and 6 bases, with 16 bases remaining between them. CDR1 and CDR2 from the germline V gene are MNHEY and SMNVEV (reference sequence). This chain's CDR3 is CASGAGYAPEAFF. The CDR3 DNA reads as TGTGCCAGCGGTGCAGGGTACGCCCCTGAAGCTTTCTTT.

This clonotype turned up a few times. This chain uses TRBV5-1 with TRBJ1-1, with a weak D call TRBD1 (5 bases). The ends were cut back, 5 bases at V and 4 bases at J, with 24 bases in the middle. Germline CDR1 is SGHRS and CDR2 is YFSETQ. The CDR3 extends over 17 amino acids. The CDR3 spells CASSIEGARLPGTEAFF. In nucleotides, the CDR3 is TGCGCCAGCAGTATAGAAGGGGCCCGCCTCCCTGGCACTGAAGCTTTCTTT. Supplemented by reference TRBV5-1 and TRBJ1-1, the full variable domain reads KAGVTQTPRYLIKTRGQQVTLSCSPISGHRSVSWYQQTPGQGLQFLFEYFSETQRNKGNFPGRFSGRQFSNSRSEMNVSTLELGDSALYLCASSIEGARLPGTEAFFGQGTRLTVV.

Only a few counts were recorded for this clonotype. The chain links TRBV12-3 or TRBV12-4 to TRBJ1-5; 9 bases are shared with TRBD1. V shed 8 bases and J 5 bases; nucleotides not matched to a gene: 13. This CDR3 spans 16 amino acids. The CDR3 bases are TGTGCCAGCCGCCCCGGCGGGACAGGGTTTCATCAGCCCCAGCATTTT. This sequence encodes CASRPGGTGFHQPQHF.

Only a few counts were recorded for this clonotype. J is TRBJ2-3 and V is TRBV6-4; the match to TRBD1 covers 9 bases. Germline V lookup: CDR1 MRHNA, CDR2 SNTAGT. Trimming removed 6 bases from V and 1 base from J; junction bases left unmatched: 5. CDR3 length: 15 amino acids. In nucleotides, the CDR3 is TGTGCCAGCAGCTTCGGGGACAGGGGCACAGATACGCAGTATTTT. It specifies CASSFGDRGTDTQYF.

This clonotype has only a few counts. The CDR3 protein is CASGLVWSNEQFF. The DNA of the CDR3 is TGTGCTAGTGGTTTGGTATGGTCAAATGAGCAGTTCTTC. This chain connects TRBV12-5 to TRBJ2-1; D gene ambiguous. The CDR3 extends over 13 amino acids. The V gene lost 0 bases and the J gene lost 7 bases, with 7 bases spanning the gap. Germline CDR1 is LGHNT and CDR2 is FRNRAP.

This clonotype was observed a few times. The chain recombines TRBV5-5 with TRBJ1-1; tentatively, D is TRBD1 (5 bases). V lost 0 bases to trimming and J lost 1 base, with 10 bases between them. CDR1 is SGHKS and CDR2 is YYEKEE in the germline V gene (reference sequence). The CDR3 totals 15 residues. CDR3 residues: CASSLDPGRNTEAFF. The CDR3 DNA follows: TGTGCCAGCAGCTTGGATCCAGGGAGGAACACTGAAGCTTTCTTT.

This clonotype has more than one count but fewer than ten. This chain uses TRBV6-2 or TRBV6-3 with TRBJ1-5; D gene ambiguous. Deletions cut 0 bases from V and 1 base from J, with 7 bases between. Germline V gene data show CDR1 as MNHEY and CDR2 as SVGEGT. CDR3 length: 15 residues. The chain's CDR3 is CASSYSGMSNQPQHF. Here the CDR3 DNA reads TGTGCCAGCAGTTACTCCGGGATGAGCAATCAGCCCCAGCATTTT.

This clonotype was counted between two and nine times. The gene calls are TRBV29-1 and TRBJ2-3; the D gene could be TRBD1 or TRBD2 (6 bases each). This CDR3 contains 15 residues. The germline V and J ends were trimmed by 4 bases and 1 base, with 15 bases remaining between them. CDR1 and CDR2 (germline): SQVTM, ANQGSEA. CDR3 sequence (DNA): TGCAGCGTTGTTAGAGGGGGGACGGGCACAGATACGCAGTATTTT. This sequence encodes CSVVRGGTGTDTQYF.

The chain links TRBV10-2 to TRBJ2-4; no firm D call. V gave up 0 bases and J gave up 4 bases, with 10 bases separating them. Germline V CDR1 and CDR2: WSHSY, SAAADI. CDR3 length: 15 amino acids. CDR3 DNA: TGCGCCAGCAGTGAGTCCCCAGGCATGAAAAACATTCAGTACTTC. As protein: CASSESPGMKNIQYF.

This chain uses TRBV25-1 with TRBJ2-7, with 9 bases matching TRBD1. This CDR3 region has 18 residues. The V and J ends lost 6 bases and 4 bases, in that order; junction bases with no gene match: 19. The germline V gene has CDR1 MGHDK and CDR2 SYGVNS. In nucleotides, the CDR3 is TGTGCCAGCAGCCAGGGGACAGGGAGGATTTGGTCGCCGTACGAGCAGTACTTC. It translates to CASSQGTGRIWSPYEQYF.

The J gene is TRBJ2-2, the V gene TRBV12-3 or TRBV12-4; D possibly matches TRBD1 or TRBD2 (6 bases each). V was shortened by 6 bases and J by 7 bases, with 18 bases between the two germline ends. CDR3 size: 15 residues. Written as DNA, the CDR3 is TGTGCCAGCAGCTTTGTTGGGGGGCAGGGCGGGGAGCTGTTTTTT. It yields the protein CASSFVGGQGGELFF.

This chain joins TRBV3-1 and TRBJ2-3; a possible D gene is TRBD1 (5 bases). Germline V gene data show CDR1 as LGHDT and CDR2 as YNNKEL (reference sequence). There are 15 residues in the CDR3. With 0 bases removed from V and 4 bases from J, the gap between germline ends came to 11 bases. Here the CDR3 DNA reads TGTGCCAGCAGCCAAGAGGGCAGGGTGGCAGATACGCAGTATTTT. This translates into CASSQEGRVADTQYF.